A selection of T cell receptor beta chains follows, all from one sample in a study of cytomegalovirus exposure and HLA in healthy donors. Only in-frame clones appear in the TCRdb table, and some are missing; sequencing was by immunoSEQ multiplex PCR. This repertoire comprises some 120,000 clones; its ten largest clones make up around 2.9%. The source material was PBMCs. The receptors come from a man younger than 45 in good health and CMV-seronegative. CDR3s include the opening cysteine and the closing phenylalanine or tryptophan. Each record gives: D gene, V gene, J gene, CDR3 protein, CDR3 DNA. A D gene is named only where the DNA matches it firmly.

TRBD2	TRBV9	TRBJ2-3	CASSILAGGVTDTQYF	TGTGCCAGCAGCATACTAGCGGGAGGGGTAACAGATACGCAGTATTTT
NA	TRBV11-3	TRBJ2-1	CASSSDNEQFF	TGTGCCAGCAGTTCTGACAATGAGCAGTTCTTC
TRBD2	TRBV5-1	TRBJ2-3	CASTVVSGSMADTQYF	TGCGCCAGCACCGTTGTTAGCGGGAGTATGGCAGATACGCAGTATTTT
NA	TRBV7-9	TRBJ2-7	CASSLLGSDEQYF	TGTGCCAGCAGCTTATTGGGCTCAGACGAGCAGTACTTC
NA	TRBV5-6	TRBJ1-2	CASSLGPDYYTF	TGTGCCAGCAGCTTAGGGCCAGACTACTACACCTTC
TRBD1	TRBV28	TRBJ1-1	CASRTRLTGELPAFF	TGTGCCAGCAGGACCCGTTTGACAGGGGAGTTACCAGCTTTCTTT
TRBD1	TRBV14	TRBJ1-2	CASSQGQGYGYTF	TGTGCCAGCAGCCAAGGACAGGGTTATGGCTACACCTTC
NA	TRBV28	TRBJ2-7	CASSPEGVPFKQYF	TGTGCCAGCAGTCCCGAGGGGGTTCCGTTTAAGCAGTACTTC
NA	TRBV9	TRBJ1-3	CASSVRDRSTIYF	TGTGCCAGCAGCGTCCGGGATAGAAGCACCATATATTTT
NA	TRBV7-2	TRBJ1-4	CASSLTDRWHEKLFF	TGTGCCAGCAGCCTAACAGACAGGTGGCATGAAAAACTGTTTTTT
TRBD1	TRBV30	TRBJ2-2	CAWRTGKNTGELFF	TGTGCCTGGAGGACAGGGAAAAACACCGGGGAGCTGTTTTTT
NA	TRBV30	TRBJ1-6	CAWSVPGSSYNSPLHF	TGTGCCTGGAGTGTACCCGGGAGCTCCTATAATTCACCCCTCCACTTT
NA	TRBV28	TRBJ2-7	CASRSLQGRNRYEQYF	TGTGCCAGCAGATCCCTACAGGGGAGGAATCGCTACGAGCAGTACTTC
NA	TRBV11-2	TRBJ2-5	CASSLSRPGRETQYF	TGTGCCAGCAGCTTAAGTCGGCCGGGTAGGGAGACCCAGTACTTC
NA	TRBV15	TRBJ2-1	CATSRPLRGEQFF	TGTGCCACCAGCAGACCACTCCGGGGAGAGCAGTTCTTC
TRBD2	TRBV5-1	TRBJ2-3	CASSPWRGLAGTDTQYF	TGCGCCAGCAGCCCGTGGCGAGGACTAGCGGGGACAGATACGCAGTATTTT
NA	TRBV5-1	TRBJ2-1	CASSLVQGRYYNEQFF	TGCGCCAGCAGCTTGGTTCAGGGCCGGTACTACAATGAGCAGTTCTTC
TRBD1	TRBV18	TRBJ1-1	CASSPGPTGQILEAFF	TGTGCCAGCTCACCAGGACCTACGGGACAGATACTTGAAGCTTTCTTT
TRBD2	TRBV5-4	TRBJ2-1	CASSGVIAGAYNEQFF	TGTGCCAGCAGCGGGGTTATAGCGGGAGCCTACAATGAGCAGTTCTTC
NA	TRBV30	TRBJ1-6	CAWKLWGIGNSPLHF	TGTGCCTGGAAACTGTGGGGCATCGGGAATTCACCCCTCCACTTT
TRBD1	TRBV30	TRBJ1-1	CAWRWTGAGTEAFF	TGTGCCTGGAGATGGACAGGGGCGGGGACTGAAGCTTTCTTT
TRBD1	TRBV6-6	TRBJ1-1	CASSYSGGVGDTEAFF	TGTGCCAGCAGTTACTCAGGGGGCGTGGGGGACACTGAAGCTTTCTTT
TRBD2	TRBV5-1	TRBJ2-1	CASSLGASGRFNEQFF	TGCGCCAGCAGCTTGGGAGCTAGCGGGAGATTCAATGAGCAGTTCTTC
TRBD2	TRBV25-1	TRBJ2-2	CASSDIAGGNTGELFF	TGTGCCAGCAGTGACATAGCGGGGGGGAACACCGGGGAGCTGTTTTTT
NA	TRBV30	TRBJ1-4	CAWVPTGATNEKLFF	TGTGCCTGGGTCCCTACAGGAGCAACTAATGAAAAACTGTTTTTT
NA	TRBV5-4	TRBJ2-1	CASSLLGAQNEQFF	TGTGCCAGCAGCTTGCTGGGGGCGCAGAATGAGCAGTTCTTC
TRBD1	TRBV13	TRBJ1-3	CASSPSGQINTIYF	TGTGCCAGCAGCCCCTCGGGACAGATAAACACCATATATTTT
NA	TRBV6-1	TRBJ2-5	CASSSGDFKSAYF	TGTGCCAGCAGTTCCGGGGACTTTAAATCGGCTTACTTC
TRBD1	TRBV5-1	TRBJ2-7	CASSLGTWQGAYEQYF	TGCGCCAGCAGCTTGGGTACGTGGCAGGGGGCTTACGAGCAGTACTTC
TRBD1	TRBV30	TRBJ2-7	CAWRPPGQYYEQYF	TGTGCCTGGAGACCCCCGGGACAGTACTACGAGCAGTACTTC
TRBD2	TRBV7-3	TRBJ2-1	CASSLGPAGGYNEQFF	TGTGCCAGCAGCTTAGGCCCTGCGGGGGGCTACAATGAGCAGTTCTTC
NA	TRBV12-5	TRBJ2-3	CASGQGSDTQYF	TGTGCTAGTGGTCAGGGGTCAGATACGCAGTATTTT
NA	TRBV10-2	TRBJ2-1	CASSESLAKAYNEQFF	TGCGCCAGCAGTGAGTCCCTAGCGAAGGCCTACAATGAGCAGTTCTTC
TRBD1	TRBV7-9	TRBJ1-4	CASSSRQGDLGEKLFF	TGTGCCAGCAGTTCTAGACAGGGGGATTTGGGTGAAAAACTGTTTTTT
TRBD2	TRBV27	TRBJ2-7	CASSLGTSGSKTDEQYF	TGTGCCAGCAGTCTAGGGACTAGCGGGAGTAAGACCGACGAGCAGTACTTC